The clone carrying this T cell receptor (beta chain) was picked up many times. The antigen is unknown. The data derive from a study of T cell repertoires in cytomegalovirus infection. The overall study: Newly reported HLA-C-restricted and thoroughly characterized HLA-B-restricted CMV epitopes were employed. It can be stated that public TCR beta signatures indicated CMV infection as well as a matching HLA type.

V was cut by 2 bases and J by 3 bases, with 14 bases left in between. The CDR3 is 16 amino acids. CDR1 LGHDT and CDR2 YNNKEL come from the germline V gene (reference sequence). Study-wide findings and caveats: In two of eight donors, the top clonotype was HLA-C-restricted CMV-specific. There were carriers of CMV plus the relevant HLA, and cumulative public TCR beta family frequency identified them.

TCRdb re-called the reads with MiXCR, one entry per CDR3 protein. Found here are about 24,000 distinct CDR3 sequences, 22% of them singletons; the top ten hold approximately 90%. The sample consisted of CD8+ T cells from cultured PBMCs, taken from culture after CMV antigen stimulation. V gene TRBV3-1 combines with J gene TRBJ1-5; D might be TRBD1 (6 bases). This clonotype was obtained from a human donor in good health (CMV status not recorded). Some clones in this sample may be carry-over from other donors' samples. The CDR3 nucleotides are TGTGCCAGCAGCCAAAAATCGGCAGGGGCCAATCAGCCCCAGCATTTT. Protein sequence: CASSQKSAGANQPQHF.